This T cell receptor beta chain was sequenced for a study of molecular identifiers for immune sequencing clone quantification. Study-level background: Replicates split RNA from approximately 22,000 or 94,000 naive CD8 cells five ways, and the researchers sequenced four portions.

TCRdb analysed the PCR reads with MiXCR anew, one entry per CDR3 protein. In the table there are approximately 97,000 distinct CDR3 sequences, 35% of which are singletons. Naive CD8 libraries were made from about 20,000 to 1,000,000 sorted cells, and they used 10%, 30% or 50% RNA. The V end was cut by 2 bases, the J end by 8 bases, with 6 bases between. The CDR3 consists of 12 residues. Germline V gene sequence: CDR1 LGHNA, CDR2 YNFKEQ. This clonotype was recorded many times. Sequencing used naive CD8+ T cells from blood, with Jurkat cell RNA spiked in. Subset described: FACS-sorted CD8+CD4-CCR7+CD45RA+ naive T cells. The source is a human donor in good health. Some libraries in this study had Jurkat cell RNA spiked in. The gene calls are TRBV4-2 and TRBJ1-4, with D uncertain. The CDR3 here is CASSQRREKLFF. CDR3 bases: TGTGCCAGCAGCCAACGCAGGGAAAAACTGTTTTTT.